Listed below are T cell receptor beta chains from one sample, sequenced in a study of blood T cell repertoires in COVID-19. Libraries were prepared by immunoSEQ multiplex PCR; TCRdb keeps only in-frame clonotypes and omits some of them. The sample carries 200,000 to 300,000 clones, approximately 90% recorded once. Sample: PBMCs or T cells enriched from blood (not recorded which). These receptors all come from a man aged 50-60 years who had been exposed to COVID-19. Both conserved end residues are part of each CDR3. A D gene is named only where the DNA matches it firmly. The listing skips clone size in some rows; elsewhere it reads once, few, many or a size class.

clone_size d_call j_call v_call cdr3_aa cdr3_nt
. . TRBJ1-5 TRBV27 CASSLGNINQPQHF TGTGCCAGCAGTTTAGGTAACATCAATCAGCCCCAGCATTTT
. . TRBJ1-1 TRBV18 CASSQQDRTSEAFF TGTGCCAGCTCACAACAAGACAGGACGTCAGAAGCTTTCTTT
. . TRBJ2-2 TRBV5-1 CASRYGPSGELFF TGCGCCAGCAGATACGGTCCCTCCGGGGAGCTGTTTTTT
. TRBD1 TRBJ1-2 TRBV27 CASSSSDRASGYTF TGTGCCAGCAGTTCCTCGGACAGGGCGTCTGGCTACACCTTC
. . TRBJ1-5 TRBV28 CATLGGGTQPQHF TGTGCCACCCTCGGGGGGGGTACTCAGCCCCAGCATTTT
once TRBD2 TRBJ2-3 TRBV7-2 CASSFKGGGADTQYF TGTGCCAGCAGTTTTAAAGGTGGGGGGGCAGATACGCAGTATTTT
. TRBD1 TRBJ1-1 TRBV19 CASSIGQGEAFF TGTGCCAGTAGTATCGGACAGGGTGAAGCTTTCTTT
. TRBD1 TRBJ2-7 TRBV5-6 CASSSGQGFSYEQYF TGTGCCAGCAGCTCAGGACAGGGATTCTCCTACGAGCAGTACTTC
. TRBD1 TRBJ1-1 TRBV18 CASSPGTGTNTEAFF TGTGCCAGCTCACCAGGGACAGGGACGAACACTGAAGCTTTCTTT
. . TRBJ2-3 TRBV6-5 CASSYKGRRGDTQYF TGTGCCAGCAGTTACAAGGGTCGGCGGGGAGATACGCAGTATTTT
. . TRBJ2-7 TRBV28 CASSSVNYEQYF TGTGCCAGCAGTTCCGTTAACTACGAGCAGTACTTC
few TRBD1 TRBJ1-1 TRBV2 CASRDRGLTEAFF TGTGCCAGCAGGGACAGGGGGCTAACTGAAGCTTTCTTT
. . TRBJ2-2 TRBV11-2 CASSSVGGPHTGELFF TGTGCCAGCAGCTCGGTCGGGGGGCCGCACACCGGGGAGCTGTTTTTT
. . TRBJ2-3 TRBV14 CASSQDPVSDTQYF TGTGCCAGCAGCCAAGATCCCGTTTCAGATACGCAGTATTTT
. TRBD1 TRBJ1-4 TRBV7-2 CASSLERLGTGAEKLFF TGTGCCAGCAGCTTAGAGAGGTTGGGGACAGGAGCCGAAAAACTGTTTTTT
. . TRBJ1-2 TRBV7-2 CASSSPGGAGGYTF TGTGCCAGCAGCTCCCCGGGAGGGGCTGGTGGCTACACCTTC
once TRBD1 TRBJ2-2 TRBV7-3 CASSRTGGGELFF TGTGCCAGCAGTCGAACAGGGGGCGGGGAGCTGTTTTTT
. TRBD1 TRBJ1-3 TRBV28 CASSLWGTAGNTIYF TGTGCCAGCAGTTTATGGGGGACAGCTGGAAACACCATATATTTT
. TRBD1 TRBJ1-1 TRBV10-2 CASSRDRNTEAFF TGCGCCAGCAGCCGGGACAGAAACACTGAAGCTTTCTTT
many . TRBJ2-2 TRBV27 CASSFWNSGTGELFF TGTGCCAGCAGTTTTTGGAATTCGGGGACCGGGGAGCTGTTTTTT
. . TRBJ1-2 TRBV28 CASSLGGISYGYTF TGTGCCAGCAGTTTAGGGGGCATTAGCTATGGCTACACCTTC
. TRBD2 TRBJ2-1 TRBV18 CASSPWLAGGNEQFF TGTGCCAGCTCACCTTGGCTAGCGGGAGGCAATGAGCAGTTCTTC
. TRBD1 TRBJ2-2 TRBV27 CASSLHGQGDTGELFF TGTGCCAGCAGTCTCCACGGACAGGGAGACACCGGGGAGCTGTTTTTT
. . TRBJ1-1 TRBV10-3 CAISVDSKNTEAFF TGTGCCATCAGCGTGGACAGCAAGAACACTGAAGCTTTCTTT
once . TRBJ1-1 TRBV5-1 CASSFTTDTEAFF TGCGCCAGCAGCTTCACCACAGACACTGAAGCTTTCTTT
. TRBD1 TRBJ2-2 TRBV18 CASSPSGTGTGELFF TGTGCCAGCTCACCATCAGGGACAGGGACCGGGGAGCTGTTTTTT
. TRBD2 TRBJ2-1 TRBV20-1 CSASSSGSYEQFF TGCAGTGCTAGTTCTAGCGGGAGTTATGAGCAGTTCTTC
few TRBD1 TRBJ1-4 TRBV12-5 CASGPGQGDEKLFF TGTGCTAGTGGTCCGGGACAGGGAGATGAAAAACTGTTTTTT
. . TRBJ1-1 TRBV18 CASSQSGAANTEAFF TGTGCCAGCTCACAATCAGGGGCTGCGAACACTGAAGCTTTCTTT
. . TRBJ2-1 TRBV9 CASSPTGPFDNEQFF TGTGCCAGCAGCCCTACAGGGCCGTTCGACAATGAGCAGTTCTTC
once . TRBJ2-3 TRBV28 CASGRPLTDTQYF TGTGCCAGCGGGAGGCCGCTCACAGATACGCAGTATTTT
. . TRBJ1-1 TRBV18 CASSIGQSPLGEAFF TGTGCCAGCTCGATAGGACAGAGTCCTCTCGGTGAAGCTTTCTTT
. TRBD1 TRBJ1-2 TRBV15 CATSPRTGTGEGYTF TGTGCCACCAGCCCTAGAACCGGGACAGGGGAAGGCTACACCTTC
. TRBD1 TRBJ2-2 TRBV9 CASSVSTGSHTGELFF TGTGCCAGCAGCGTATCGACAGGGAGTCACACCGGGGAGCTGTTTTTT
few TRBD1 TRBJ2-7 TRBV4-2 CASSPGGTGAYEQYF TGTGCCAGCAGCCCAGGGGGGACAGGGGCCTACGAGCAGTACTTC
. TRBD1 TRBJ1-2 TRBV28 CALQGQGARYGYTF TGTGCCTTGCAGGGACAGGGGGCTCGGTATGGCTACACCTTC
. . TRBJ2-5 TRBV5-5 CASSLGTVQETQYF TGTGCCAGCAGCTTGGGCACGGTCCAAGAGACCCAGTACTTC
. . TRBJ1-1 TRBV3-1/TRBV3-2 CASSSRQVTEAFF TGTGCCAGCAGCTCCCGACAGGTCACTGAAGCTTTCTTT
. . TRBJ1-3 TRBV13 CASSTPSINSGNTIYF TGTGCCAGCAGCACACCCTCAATCAACTCTGGAAACACCATATATTTT
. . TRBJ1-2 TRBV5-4 CASSTGVGVSYGYTF TGTGCCAGCAGCACGGGGGTCGGGGTGAGCTATGGCTACACCTTC
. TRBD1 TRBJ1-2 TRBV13 CASSEGDRTNYGYTF TGTGCCAGCAGCGAAGGGGACAGAACTAACTATGGCTACACCTTC
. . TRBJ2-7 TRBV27 CASVSTAYEQYF TGTGCCAGCGTGTCGACTGCTTACGAGCAGTACTTC
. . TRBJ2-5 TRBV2 CASSELRQVGETQYF TGTGCCAGCAGTGAATTAAGACAGGTCGGAGAGACCCAGTACTTC
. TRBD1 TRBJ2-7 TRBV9 CASSVRQGASYEQYF TGTGCCAGCAGCGTTCGACAGGGGGCCTCCTACGAGCAGTACTTC
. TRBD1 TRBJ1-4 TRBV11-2 CASSTRGTGGPNNEKLFF TGTGCCAGCAGCACCCGCGGGACAGGGGGCCCAAATAATGAAAAACTGTTTTTT
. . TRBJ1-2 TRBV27 CASKAQGRVVYGYTF TGTGCCAGTAAAGCCCAGGGAAGAGTCGTCTATGGCTACACCTTC
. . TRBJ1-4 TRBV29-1 CSVLGGRVNEKLFF TGCAGCGTCCTGGGAGGAAGGGTTAATGAAAAACTGTTTTTT
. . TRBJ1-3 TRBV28 CASSFGPGRGGNTIYF TGTGCCAGCAGTTTTGGCCCCGGACGGGGAGGAAACACCATATATTTT
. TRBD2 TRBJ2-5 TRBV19 CASRRGLDVRETQYF TGTGCCAGTAGGAGGGGACTAGACGTCCGTGAGACCCAGTACTTC
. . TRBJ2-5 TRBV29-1 CSVAQAQGETQYF TGCAGTGTCGCCCAGGCGCAGGGGGAGACCCAGTACTTC
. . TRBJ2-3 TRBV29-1 CSVRGRQGRGRTDTQYF TGCAGCGTGCGGGGGCGACAGGGGCGAGGCCGCACAGATACGCAGTATTTT
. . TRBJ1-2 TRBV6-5 CASRPQALANYGYTF TGTGCCAGCAGACCCCAGGCTTTAGCTAACTATGGCTACACCTTC
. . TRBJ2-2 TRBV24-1 CATSERALRGTGELFF TGTGCCACCAGTGAGAGGGCGCTAAGAGGCACCGGGGAGCTGTTTTTT